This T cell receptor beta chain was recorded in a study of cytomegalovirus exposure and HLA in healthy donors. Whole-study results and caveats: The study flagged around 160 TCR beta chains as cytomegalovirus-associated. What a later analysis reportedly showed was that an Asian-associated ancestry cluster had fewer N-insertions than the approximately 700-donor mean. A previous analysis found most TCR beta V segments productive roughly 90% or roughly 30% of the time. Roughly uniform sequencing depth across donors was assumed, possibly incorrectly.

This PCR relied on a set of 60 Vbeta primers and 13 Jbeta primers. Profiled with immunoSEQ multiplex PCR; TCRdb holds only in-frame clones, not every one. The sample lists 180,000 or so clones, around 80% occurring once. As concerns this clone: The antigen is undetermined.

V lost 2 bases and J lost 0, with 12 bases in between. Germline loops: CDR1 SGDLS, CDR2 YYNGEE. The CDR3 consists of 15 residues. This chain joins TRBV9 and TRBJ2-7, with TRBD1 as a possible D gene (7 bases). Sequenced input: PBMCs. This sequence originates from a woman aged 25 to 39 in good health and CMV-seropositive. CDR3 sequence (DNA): TGTGCCAGCAGCGTCAGGGGGGATTCCTCCTACGAGCAGTACTTC. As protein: CASSVRGDSSYEQYF.